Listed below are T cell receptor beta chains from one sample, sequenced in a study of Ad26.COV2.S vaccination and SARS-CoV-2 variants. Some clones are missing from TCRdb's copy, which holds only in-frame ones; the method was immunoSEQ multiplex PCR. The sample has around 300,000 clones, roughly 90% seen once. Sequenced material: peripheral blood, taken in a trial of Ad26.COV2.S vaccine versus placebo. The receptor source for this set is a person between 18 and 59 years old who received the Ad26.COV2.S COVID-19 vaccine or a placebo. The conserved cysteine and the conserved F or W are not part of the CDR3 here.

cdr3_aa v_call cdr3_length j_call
ASSFRADEQY TRBV12-3/TRBV12-4 10 TRBJ2-7
ASSSTSGSLNEQF TRBV7-9 13 TRBJ2-1
ASSPGWGSSSYNEQF TRBV5-1 15 TRBJ2-1
ATSRETAPGNTIY TRBV15 13 TRBJ1-3
ASSGWDFNEQF TRBV27 11 TRBJ2-1
ASSFGWDTSNTGELF TRBV5-1 15 TRBJ2-2
ASSQRGGGAETDTQY TRBV4-2 15 TRBJ2-3
ASSVGGGHRAF TRBV9 11 TRBJ1-1
VSSLSLGAGDTQY TRBV27 13 TRBJ2-3
ASSPGVAGGFTQY TRBV19 13 TRBJ2-5
ASSLEPNTGELF TRBV5-1 12 TRBJ2-2
ASRSSGGVQDEQF TRBV6-4 13 TRBJ2-1
ASSVGVSNIQY TRBV5-5 11 TRBJ2-4
ASSTTGRDSSYNSPLH TRBV27 16 TRBJ1-6
ASSPLSGIPNEKLF TRBV10-1 14 TRBJ1-4
ASSLGGSIYEQY TRBV5-6 12 TRBJ2-7
ASSLPYLPGEQY TRBV7-2 12 TRBJ2-7
ASSLASGTVKNIQY TRBV11-2 14 TRBJ2-4
ASSQDFTGADTQY TRBV4-3 13 TRBJ2-3
ASSINLSYEQY TRBV19 11 TRBJ2-7
ASSASGGSYNEQF TRBV9 13 TRBJ2-1
ATQADRAGKNQPQH TRBV28 14 TRBJ1-5
ASSHDRGRYETQY TRBV6-5 13 TRBJ2-5
ATSDLGQDRHNEQF TRBV24-1 14 TRBJ2-1
ASSYSETRRNEQF TRBV6-6 13 TRBJ2-1
SASLPRGKYEQY TRBV20-1 12 TRBJ2-7
ASSIEGETGAYEQY TRBV19 14 TRBJ2-7
ASSSPGTARNEQF TRBV28 13 TRBJ2-1
ASSQDYGNPNYGYT TRBV4-3 14 TRBJ1-2
ASSFGVPGELF TRBV7-3 11 TRBJ2-2
ASSVARLSTDTQY TRBV9 13 TRBJ2-3
ASSQDVAGSTGANVLT TRBV4-3 16 TRBJ2-6
ASSLGLARPASTDTQY TRBV5-1 16 TRBJ2-3
ASSIPEAYGYT TRBV19 11 TRBJ1-2
ASSLARQEPNTGELF TRBV7-6 15 TRBJ2-2
ASSWGLAYEQY TRBV6-6 11 TRBJ2-7
ASSIGPGIKSGNTEAF TRBV19 16 TRBJ1-1
ASSPRQGYSGNTIY TRBV3-1/TRBV3-2 14 TRBJ1-3
ASSLAGLVETQY TRBV5-4 12 TRBJ2-5
ASRGAANYGYT TRBV28 11 TRBJ1-2